Following are 5 T cell receptor beta chains from one sample sequenced in a study of graft-versus-host responses after intestinal transplantation. The method was immunoSEQ multiplex PCR; TCRdb's version includes in-frame clones alone and lacks a portion of them. The table lists tens of thousands of clones, roughly 92% of them singletons, with roughly 0.31% in the top ten. These receptors have no identified antigens. This material consisted of unstimulated CD4+ T cells sorted from spleen or lymph node cells, taken before intestinal transplant. Every receptor here comes from a human donor who received an intestinal transplant.

The rearrangement joins TRBV7-9 to TRBJ2-7; D remains unclear. The V gene's germline CDR1 is SEHNR and CDR2 FQNEAQ (reference sequence). The CDR3 runs to 12 residues. The germline V and J ends were trimmed by 2 bases and 3 bases, with 5 bases remaining between them. Here the CDR3 reads CASSLSGYEQYF. The CDR3 DNA reads TGTGCCAGCAGCTTATCCGGCTACGAGCAGTACTTC.

This chain uses TRBV15 with TRBJ1-5; 9 positions agree with TRBD1. This CDR3 has 16 amino acids. V lost 2 bases to trimming and J lost 4 bases; unmatched junction nucleotides: 6. Looked up from germline, CDR1 is LNHNV and CDR2 is YYDKDF (reference sequence). CDR3 sequence (DNA): TGTGCCACCAGCAGACACCCCGGGACAGGGAATCAGCCCCAGCATTTT. Its protein is CATSRHPGTGNQPQHF.

J is TRBJ1-1 and V is TRBV7-8; D not resolved. Germline V gene sequence: CDR1 SGHVS, CDR2 FQNEAQ. The CDR3 is 15 amino acids. The V end was cut by 0 bases, the J end by 1 base, with 9 bases between. CDR3 region: CASSLALRQNTEAFF. DNA of the CDR3: TGTGCCAGCAGCTTAGCCCTCAGGCAGAACACTGAAGCTTTCTTT.

This clone has only one observation. The V gene is TRBV28, the J gene TRBJ1-1, with D maybe TRBD1 (5 bases). This CDR3 is 13 amino acids long. The V gene's germline CDR1 is MDHEN and CDR2 SYDVKM. The V and J ends lost 3 bases and 4 bases respectively, with 9 bases between them. In DNA, the CDR3 is TGTGCCAGCAGTTTTGGGGGTGGCACTGAAGCTTTCTTT. Amino acid sequence: CASSFGGGTEAFF.

This chain links TRBV9 with TRBJ1-1; a weak D match, TRBD1 (5 bases). Germline assignment: CDR1 SGDLS and CDR2 YYNGEE. The CDR3 length is 14 residues. V was trimmed by 0 bases and J by 1 base, leaving 7 bases between them. CDR3 in amino acids: CASSVEQANTEAFF. The DNA for the CDR3 is TGTGCCAGCAGCGTAGAACAGGCGAACACTGAAGCTTTCTTT.